This entry describes one T cell receptor (beta chain). Its antigen is unknown. This entry is derived from a study of CD8+ T cells in alopecia areata. Study background: A regimen of oral tofacitinib, 5 to 10 mg twice daily, was given to treated patients. Study-wide points: Scalp data also include sequences from resident alphabeta T cells of normal skin. Researchers report lesional scalp, most notably alopecia totalis/universalis, outstripped normal scalp in clonality.

Lesional scalp tissue (obtained by punch biopsy) and peripheral blood were collected from alopecia areata patients. Germline V gene lookup returns CDR1 SGHDN and CDR2 FVKESK. This CDR3 is 19 amino acids long. Trimming took 4 bases from V and 3 from J; bases not matched to a gene: 12. The authors extracted RNA and reverse transcribed it into cDNA as the sequencing template. The assay was immunoSEQ multiplex PCR, and TCRdb's table has in-frame clones only and misses some. The table lists more than 100,000 clones, 45% to 65% of them singletons. Sample: CD4+ T cells sorted from blood, taken at week 0. The V and J genes are TRBV14 and TRBJ2-5, with TRBD2 identical over 15 bases. The sequence was obtained from a human donor with alopecia areata. The CDR3 coding sequence is TGTGCCAGCAGCCTTGGACTAGCGGGAGGGCCAGGTCCCAAAGAGACCCAGTACTTC. This gives the protein CASSLGLAGGPGPKETQYF.